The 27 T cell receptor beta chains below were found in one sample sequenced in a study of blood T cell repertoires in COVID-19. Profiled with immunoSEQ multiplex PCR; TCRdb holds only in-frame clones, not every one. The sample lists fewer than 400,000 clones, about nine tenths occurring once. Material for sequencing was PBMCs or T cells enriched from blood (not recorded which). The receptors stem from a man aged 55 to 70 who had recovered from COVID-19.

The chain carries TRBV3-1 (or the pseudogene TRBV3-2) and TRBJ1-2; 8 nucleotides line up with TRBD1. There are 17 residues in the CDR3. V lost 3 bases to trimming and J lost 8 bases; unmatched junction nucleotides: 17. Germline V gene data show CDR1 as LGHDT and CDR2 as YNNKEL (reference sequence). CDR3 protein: CASSHLRKGQGTGGYTF. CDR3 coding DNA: TGTGCCAGCAGCCATCTAAGGAAAGGACAGGGTACGGGGGGCTACACCTTC.

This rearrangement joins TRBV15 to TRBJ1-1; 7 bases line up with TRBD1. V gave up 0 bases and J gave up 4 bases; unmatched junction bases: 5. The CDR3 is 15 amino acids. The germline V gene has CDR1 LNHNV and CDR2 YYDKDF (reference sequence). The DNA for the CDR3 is TGTGCCACCAGCAGAGATAGGGGGCCCGGCACTGAAGCTTTCTTT. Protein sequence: CATSRDRGPGTEAFF.

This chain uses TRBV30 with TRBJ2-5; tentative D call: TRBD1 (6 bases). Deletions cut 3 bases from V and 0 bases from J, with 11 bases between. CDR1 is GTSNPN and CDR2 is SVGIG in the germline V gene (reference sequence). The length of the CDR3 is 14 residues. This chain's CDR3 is CAWSDTGNQETQYF. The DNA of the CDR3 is TGTGCCTGGAGCGATACAGGGAACCAAGAGACCCAGTACTTC.

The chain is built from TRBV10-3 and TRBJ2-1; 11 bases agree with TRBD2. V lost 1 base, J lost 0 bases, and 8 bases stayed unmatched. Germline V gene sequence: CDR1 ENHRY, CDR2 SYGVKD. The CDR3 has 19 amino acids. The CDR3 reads CAISELASGRISSYNEQFF. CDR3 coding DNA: TGTGCCATCAGTGAGTTGGCTAGCGGGAGGATCAGCTCCTACAATGAGCAGTTCTTC.

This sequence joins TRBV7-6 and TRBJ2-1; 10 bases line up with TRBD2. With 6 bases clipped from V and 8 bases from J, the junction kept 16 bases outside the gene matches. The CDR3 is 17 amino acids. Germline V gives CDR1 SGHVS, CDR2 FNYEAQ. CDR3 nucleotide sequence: TGTGCCAGCAGAAAGACCGGGACTAGCGCGATTACCGATGAGCAGTTCTTC. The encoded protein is CASRKTGTSAITDEQFF.

CDR3 sequence (DNA): TGCGCCAGCAGCATGTCGACAGGAACCTACGAGCAGTACTTC. It translates to CASSMSTGTYEQYF. The chain employs TRBV5-1 and TRBJ2-7, with a weak D call TRBD1 (6 bases). The CDR3 is 14 residues long. The germline V gene encodes CDR1 SGHRS and CDR2 YFSETQ. Trimming cost V 4 bases and J 2 bases, with 13 bases left between them.

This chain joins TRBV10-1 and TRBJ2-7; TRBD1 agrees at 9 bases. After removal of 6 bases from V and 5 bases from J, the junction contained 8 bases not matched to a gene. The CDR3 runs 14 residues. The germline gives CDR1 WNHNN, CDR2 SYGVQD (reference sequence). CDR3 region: CASSAGTGRNEQYF. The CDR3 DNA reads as TGCGCCAGCAGCGCCGGGACAGGGAGAAACGAGCAGTACTTC.

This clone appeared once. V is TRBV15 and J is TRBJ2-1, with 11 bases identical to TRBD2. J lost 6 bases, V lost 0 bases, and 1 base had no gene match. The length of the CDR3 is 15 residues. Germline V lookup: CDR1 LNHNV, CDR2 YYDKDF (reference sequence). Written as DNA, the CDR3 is TGTGCCACCAGCAGAGAGACTAGCGGGACCAATGAGCAGTTCTTC. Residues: CATSRETSGTNEQFF.

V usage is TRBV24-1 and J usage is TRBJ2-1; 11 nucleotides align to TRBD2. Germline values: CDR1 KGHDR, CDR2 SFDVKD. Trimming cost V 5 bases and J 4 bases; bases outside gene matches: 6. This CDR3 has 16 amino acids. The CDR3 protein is CATSAPLAGEYNEQFF. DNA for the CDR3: TGTGCCACCAGTGCGCCACTAGCGGGAGAATACAATGAGCAGTTCTTC.

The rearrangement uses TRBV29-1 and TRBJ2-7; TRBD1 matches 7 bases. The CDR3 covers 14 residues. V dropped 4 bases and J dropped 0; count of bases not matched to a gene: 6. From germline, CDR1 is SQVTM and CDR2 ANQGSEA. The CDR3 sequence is CSVVHRGSSYEQYF. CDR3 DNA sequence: TGCAGCGTTGTACACAGGGGTAGCTCCTACGAGCAGTACTTC.

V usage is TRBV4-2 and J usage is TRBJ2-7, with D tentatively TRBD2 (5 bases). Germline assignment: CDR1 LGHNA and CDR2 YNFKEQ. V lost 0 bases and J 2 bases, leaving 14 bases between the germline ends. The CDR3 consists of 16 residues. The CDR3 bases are TGTGCCAGCAGCCAAGAAAGTCAGACTACCACCTACGAGCAGTACTTC. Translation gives CASSQESQTTTYEQYF.

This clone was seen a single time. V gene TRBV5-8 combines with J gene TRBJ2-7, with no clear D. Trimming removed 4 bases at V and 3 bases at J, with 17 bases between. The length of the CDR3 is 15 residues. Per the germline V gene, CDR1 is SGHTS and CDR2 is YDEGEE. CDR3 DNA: TGTGCCAGCAGCACGGCCGGCACCACGGGCTACGAGCAGTACTTC. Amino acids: CASSTAGTTGYEQYF.

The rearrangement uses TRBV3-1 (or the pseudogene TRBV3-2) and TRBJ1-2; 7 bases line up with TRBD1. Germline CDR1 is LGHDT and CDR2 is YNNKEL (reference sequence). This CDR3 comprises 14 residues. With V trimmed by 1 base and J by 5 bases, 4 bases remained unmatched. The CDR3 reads CASSQGTGDYGYTF. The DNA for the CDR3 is TGTGCCAGCAGCCAAGGGACAGGTGATTATGGCTACACCTTC.

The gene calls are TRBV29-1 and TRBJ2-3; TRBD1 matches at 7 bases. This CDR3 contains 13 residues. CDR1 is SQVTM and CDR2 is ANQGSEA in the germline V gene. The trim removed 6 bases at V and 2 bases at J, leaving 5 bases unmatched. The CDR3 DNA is TGCAGCGTCAGGGGGTTCTACACAGATACGCAGTATTTT. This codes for CSVRGFYTDTQYF.

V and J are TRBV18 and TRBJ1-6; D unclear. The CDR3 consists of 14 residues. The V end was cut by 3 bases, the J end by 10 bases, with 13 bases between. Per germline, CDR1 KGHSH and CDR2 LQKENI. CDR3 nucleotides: TGTGCCAGCTCACCGGGGAGGAATAGATCACCCCTCCACTTT. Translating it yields CASSPGRNRSPLHF.

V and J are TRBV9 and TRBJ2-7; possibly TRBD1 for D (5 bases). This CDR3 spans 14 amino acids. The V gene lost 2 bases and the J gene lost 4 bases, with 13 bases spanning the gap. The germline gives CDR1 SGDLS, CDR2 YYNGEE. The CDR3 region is CASSVDSHRYEQYF. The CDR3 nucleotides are TGTGCCAGCAGCGTCGACAGTCATCGGTACGAGCAGTACTTC.

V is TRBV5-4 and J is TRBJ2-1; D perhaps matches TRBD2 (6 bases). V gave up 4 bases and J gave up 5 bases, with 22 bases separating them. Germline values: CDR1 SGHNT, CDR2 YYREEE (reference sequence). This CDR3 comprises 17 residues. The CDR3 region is CASSPAINLLADNEQFF. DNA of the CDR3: TGTGCCAGCAGCCCCGCTATCAACCTACTAGCAGACAATGAGCAGTTCTTC.

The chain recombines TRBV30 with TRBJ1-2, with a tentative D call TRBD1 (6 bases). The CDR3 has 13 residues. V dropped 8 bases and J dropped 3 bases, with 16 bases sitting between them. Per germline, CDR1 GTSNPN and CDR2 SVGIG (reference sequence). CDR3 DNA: TGTGCCGGAGACCCGGGACACTACTATGGCTACACCTTC. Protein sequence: CAGDPGHYYGYTF. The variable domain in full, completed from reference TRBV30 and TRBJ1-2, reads SQTIHQWPATLVQPVGSPLSLECTVEGTSNPNLYWYRQAAGRGLQLLFYSVGIGQISSEVPQNLSASRPQDRQFILSSKKLLLSDSGFYLCAGDPGHYYGYTFGSGTRLTVV.

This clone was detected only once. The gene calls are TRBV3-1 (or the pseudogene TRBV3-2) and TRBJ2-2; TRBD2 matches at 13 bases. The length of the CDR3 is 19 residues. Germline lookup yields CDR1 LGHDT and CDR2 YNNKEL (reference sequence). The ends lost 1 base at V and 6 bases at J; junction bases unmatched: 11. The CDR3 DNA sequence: TGTGCCAGCAGCCAAGGTTGGACTAGCGGGAGACCCGTACCCGGGGAGCTGTTTTTT. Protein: CASSQGWTSGRPVPGELFF.

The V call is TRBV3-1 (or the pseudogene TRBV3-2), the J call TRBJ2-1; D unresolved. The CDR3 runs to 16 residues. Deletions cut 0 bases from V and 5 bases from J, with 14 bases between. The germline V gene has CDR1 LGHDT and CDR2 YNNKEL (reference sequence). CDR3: CASSQDLRPRNNEQFF. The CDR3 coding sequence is TGTGCCAGCAGCCAAGATTTACGGCCGCGGAACAATGAGCAGTTCTTC.

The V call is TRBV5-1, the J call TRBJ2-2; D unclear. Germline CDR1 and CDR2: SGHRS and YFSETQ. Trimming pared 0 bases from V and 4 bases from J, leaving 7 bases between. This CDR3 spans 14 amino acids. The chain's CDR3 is CASSLEHPTGELFF. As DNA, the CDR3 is TGCGCCAGCAGCTTGGAGCATCCCACCGGGGAGCTGTTTTTT.

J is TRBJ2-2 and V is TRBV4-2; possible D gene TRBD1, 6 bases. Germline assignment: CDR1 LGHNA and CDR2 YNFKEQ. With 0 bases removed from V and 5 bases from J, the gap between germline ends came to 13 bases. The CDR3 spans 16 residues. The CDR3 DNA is TGTGCCAGCAGCCAAGAATTGACACAGGGAACCGGGGAGCTGTTTTTT. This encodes CASSQELTQGTGELFF.

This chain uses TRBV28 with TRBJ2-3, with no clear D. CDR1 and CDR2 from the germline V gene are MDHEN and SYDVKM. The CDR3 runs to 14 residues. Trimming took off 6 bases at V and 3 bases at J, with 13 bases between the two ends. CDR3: CASSTHTKTDTQYF. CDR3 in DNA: TGTGCCAGCAGCACACATACAAAAACAGATACGCAGTATTTT.

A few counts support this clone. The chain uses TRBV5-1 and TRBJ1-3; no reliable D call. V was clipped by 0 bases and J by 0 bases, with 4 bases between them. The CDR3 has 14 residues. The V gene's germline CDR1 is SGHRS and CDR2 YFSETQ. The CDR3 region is CASSLESSGNTIYF. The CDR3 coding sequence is TGCGCCAGCAGCTTGGAGAGCTCTGGAAACACCATATATTTT.

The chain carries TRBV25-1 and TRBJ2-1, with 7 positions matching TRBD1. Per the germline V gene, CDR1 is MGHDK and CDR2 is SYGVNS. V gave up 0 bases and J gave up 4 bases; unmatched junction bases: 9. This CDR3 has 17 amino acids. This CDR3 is CASSEYIDRVKYNEQFF. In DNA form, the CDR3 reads TGTGCCAGCAGTGAATATATTGACAGGGTAAAGTACAATGAGCAGTTCTTC. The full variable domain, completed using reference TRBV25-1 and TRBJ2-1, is EADIYQTPRYLVIGTGKKITLECSQTMGHDKMYWYQQDPGMELHLIHYSYGVNSTEKGDLSSESTVSRIRTEHFPLTLESARPSHTSQYLCASSEYIDRVKYNEQFFGPGTRLTVL.

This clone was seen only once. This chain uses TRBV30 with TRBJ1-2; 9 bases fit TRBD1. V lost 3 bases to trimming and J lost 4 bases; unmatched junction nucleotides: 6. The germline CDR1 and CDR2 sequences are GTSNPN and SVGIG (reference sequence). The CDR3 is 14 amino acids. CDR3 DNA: TGTGCCTGGAGATTAACAGGGGGCACCTATGGCTACACCTTC. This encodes CAWRLTGGTYGYTF.

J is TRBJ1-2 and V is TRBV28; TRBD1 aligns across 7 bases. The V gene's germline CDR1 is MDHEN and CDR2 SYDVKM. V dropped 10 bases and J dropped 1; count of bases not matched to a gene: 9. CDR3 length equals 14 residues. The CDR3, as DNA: TGTGCCAATCGGGACAGCTTTAATAACTATGGCTACACCTTC. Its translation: CANRDSFNNYGYTF.